This TCR beta chain was profiled in a study of T cell changes during pregnancy in multiple sclerosis. Produced via immunoSEQ multiplex PCR; TCRdb's table is partial and in-frame only. The profile shows under 30,000 clones, 85% to 90% of them singletons. The TCR originated in a female donor in good health, enrolled as a control in a pregnancy study. Sequencing used CD4+ T cells from peripheral blood mononuclear cells, obtained in the first trimester of pregnancy.

The CDR3 region has the DNA TGTGCCAGCAGTGCCACTAGCGGGGGCAGCACAGATACGCAGTATTTT. As protein: CASSATSGGSTDTQYF. V is TRBV6-4 and J is TRBJ2-3; 11 nucleotides match TRBD2. The CDR3 contains 16 residues. Germline CDR1 is MRHNA and CDR2 is SNTAGT. V gave up 4 bases and J gave up 0 bases; unmatched junction bases: 3.